The source of this T cell receptor beta chain is a study of OX40 agonist ivuxolimab in advanced cancers. On the study more broadly: Ivuxolimab was administered intravenously to patients at 0.01 to 10 mg/kg every 2 weeks.

Study-level findings and limits: Certain nonresponders additionally had low normalized T-cell clonal expansion. Among the lowest peripheral clonal expansion occurred in 0.1-3.0 mg/kg partial responders.

The J segment lost 5 bases and the V segment lost 6 bases, leaving 9 bases of the junction unmatched. Looked up from germline, CDR1 is MDHEN and CDR2 is SYDVKM. The CDR3 runs to 15 residues. To note about this clone: As yet, its antigen is unknown.

The assay was immunoSEQ multiplex PCR, and TCRdb's table has in-frame clones only and misses some. The sample contains about 130,000 clones, about 90% of which appear only once. This receptor was identified in an adult with an advanced solid tumor such as melanoma, head and neck, liver or kidney cancer. The V call is TRBV28, the J call TRBJ2-7, with 11 bases that match TRBD2. Source: CD4+ or CD8+ T cells sorted from blood, taken in a trial of the OX40 agonist ivuxolimab. CDR3 region: CASRTWIAGGHEQYF. In DNA, the CDR3 is TGTGCCAGCAGAACGTGGATAGCGGGAGGGCACGAGCAGTACTTC.